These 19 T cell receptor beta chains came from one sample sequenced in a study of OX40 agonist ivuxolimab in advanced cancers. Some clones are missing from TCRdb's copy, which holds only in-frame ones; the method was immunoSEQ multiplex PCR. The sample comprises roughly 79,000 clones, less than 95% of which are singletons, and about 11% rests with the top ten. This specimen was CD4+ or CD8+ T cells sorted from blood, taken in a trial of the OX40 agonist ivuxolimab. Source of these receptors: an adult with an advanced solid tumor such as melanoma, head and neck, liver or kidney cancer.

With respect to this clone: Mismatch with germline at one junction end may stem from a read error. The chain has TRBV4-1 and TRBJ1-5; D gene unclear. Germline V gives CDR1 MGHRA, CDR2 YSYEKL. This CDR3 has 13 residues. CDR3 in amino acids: CASSEEASQPQHF. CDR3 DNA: TGCGCCAGCAGCGAAGAGGCGAGTCAGCCCCAGCATTTT.

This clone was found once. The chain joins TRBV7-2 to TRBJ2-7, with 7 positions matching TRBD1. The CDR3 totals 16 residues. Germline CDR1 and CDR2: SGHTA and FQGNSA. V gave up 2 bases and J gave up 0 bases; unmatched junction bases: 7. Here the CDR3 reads CASSLSGTEISYEQYF. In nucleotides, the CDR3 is TGTGCCAGCAGCTTATCGGGGACAGAGATCTCCTACGAGCAGTACTTC.

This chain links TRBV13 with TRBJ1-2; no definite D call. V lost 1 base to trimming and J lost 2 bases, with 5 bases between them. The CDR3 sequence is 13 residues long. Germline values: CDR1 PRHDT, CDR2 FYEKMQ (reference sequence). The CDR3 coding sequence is TGTGCCAGCAGCTTAGAACGGAACTATGGCTACACCTTC. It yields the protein CASSLERNYGYTF. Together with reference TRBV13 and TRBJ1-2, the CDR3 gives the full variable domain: AAGVIQSPRHLIKEKRETATLKCYPIPRHDTVYWYQQGPGQDPQFLISFYEKMQSDKGSIPDRFSAQQFSDYHSELNMSSLELGDSALYFCASSLERNYGYTFGSGTRLTVV.

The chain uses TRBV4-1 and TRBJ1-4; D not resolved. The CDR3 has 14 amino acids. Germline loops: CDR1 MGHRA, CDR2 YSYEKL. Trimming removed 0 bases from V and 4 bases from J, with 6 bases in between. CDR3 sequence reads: CASSQDTDNEKLFF. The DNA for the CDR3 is TGCGCCAGCAGCCAAGATACGGATAATGAAAAACTGTTTTTT.

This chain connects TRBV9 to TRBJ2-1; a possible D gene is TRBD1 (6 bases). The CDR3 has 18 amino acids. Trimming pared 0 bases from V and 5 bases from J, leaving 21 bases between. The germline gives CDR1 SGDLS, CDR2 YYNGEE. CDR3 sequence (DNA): TGTGCCAGCAGCGTAGACCCAGGCACGGAGGACAGAAACAATGAGCAGTTCTTC. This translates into CASSVDPGTEDRNNEQFF. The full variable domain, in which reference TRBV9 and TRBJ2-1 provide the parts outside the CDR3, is DSGVTQTPKHLITATGQRVTLRCSPRSGDLSVYWYQQSLDQGLQFLIQYYNGEERAKGNILERFSAQQFPDLHSELNLSSLELGDSALYFCASSVDPGTEDRNNEQFFGPGTRLTVL.

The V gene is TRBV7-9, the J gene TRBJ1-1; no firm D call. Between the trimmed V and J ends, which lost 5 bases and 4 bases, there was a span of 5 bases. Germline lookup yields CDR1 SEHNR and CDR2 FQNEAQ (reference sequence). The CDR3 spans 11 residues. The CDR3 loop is CASSTPTEAFF. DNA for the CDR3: TGTGCCAGCAGCACTCCCACTGAAGCTTTCTTT.

The DNA for the CDR3 is TGTGCCAGCAGCGCTCGCCCAAGGCAGCCCCAGCATTTT. Translation: CASSARPRQPQHF. The chain uses TRBV5-6 and TRBJ1-5, with D unclear. The CDR3 sequence is 13 residues long. V was cut by 4 bases and J by 7 bases, with 12 bases left in between. Germline V lookup: CDR1 SGHDT, CDR2 YYEEEE.

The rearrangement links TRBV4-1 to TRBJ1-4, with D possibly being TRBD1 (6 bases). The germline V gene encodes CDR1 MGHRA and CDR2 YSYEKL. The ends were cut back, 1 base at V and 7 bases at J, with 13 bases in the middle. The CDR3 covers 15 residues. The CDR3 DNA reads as TGCGCCAGCAGCCAAGTGGGGGGGGGCAGTGAAAAACTGTTTTTT. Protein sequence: CASSQVGGGSEKLFF.

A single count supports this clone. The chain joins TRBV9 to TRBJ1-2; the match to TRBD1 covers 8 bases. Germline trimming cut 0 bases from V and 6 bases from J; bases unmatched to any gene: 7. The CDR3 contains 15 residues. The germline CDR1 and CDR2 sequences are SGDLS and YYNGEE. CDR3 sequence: CASSVAPQGADGYTF. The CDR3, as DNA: TGTGCCAGCAGCGTAGCTCCGCAGGGGGCGGATGGCTACACCTTC.

In DNA, the CDR3 is TGTGCCAGCAGTTTCCTTTCCACCAACTATGGCTACACCTTC. It is translated as CASSFLSTNYGYTF. The chain is built from TRBV27 and TRBJ1-2; D is undetermined. Germline V CDR1 and CDR2: MNHEY, SMNVEV (reference sequence). CDR3 length: 14 residues. Trimming pared 3 bases from V and 2 bases from J, leaving 10 bases between.

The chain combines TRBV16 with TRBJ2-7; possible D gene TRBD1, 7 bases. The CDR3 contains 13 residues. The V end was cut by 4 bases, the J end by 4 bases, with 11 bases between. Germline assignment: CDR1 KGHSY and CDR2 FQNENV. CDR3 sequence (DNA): TGTGCCAGCAGCCCGTCAGGGGGGTACGAGCAGTACTTC. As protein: CASSPSGGYEQYF.

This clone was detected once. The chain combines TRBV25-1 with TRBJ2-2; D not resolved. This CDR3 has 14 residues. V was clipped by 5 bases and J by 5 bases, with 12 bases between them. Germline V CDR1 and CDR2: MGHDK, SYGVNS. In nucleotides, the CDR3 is TGTGCCAGCAGTCCCCCCCCTGGTACCGGGGAGCTGTTTTTT. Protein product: CASSPPPGTGELFF.

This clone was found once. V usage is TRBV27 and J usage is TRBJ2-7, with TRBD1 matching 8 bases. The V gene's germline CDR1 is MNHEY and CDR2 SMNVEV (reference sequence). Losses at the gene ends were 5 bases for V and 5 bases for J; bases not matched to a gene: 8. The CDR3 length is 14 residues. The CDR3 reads CASSLDRGGNEQYF. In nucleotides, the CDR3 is TGTGCCAGCAGTCTCGACAGGGGAGGAAACGAGCAGTACTTC.

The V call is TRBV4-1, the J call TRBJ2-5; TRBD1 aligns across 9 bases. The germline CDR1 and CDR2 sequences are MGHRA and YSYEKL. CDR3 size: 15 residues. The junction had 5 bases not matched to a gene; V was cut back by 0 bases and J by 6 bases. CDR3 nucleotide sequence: TGCGCCAGCAGCCAAGAAGGGACAGGGCTGAAGACCCAGTACTTC. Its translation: CASSQEGTGLKTQYF.

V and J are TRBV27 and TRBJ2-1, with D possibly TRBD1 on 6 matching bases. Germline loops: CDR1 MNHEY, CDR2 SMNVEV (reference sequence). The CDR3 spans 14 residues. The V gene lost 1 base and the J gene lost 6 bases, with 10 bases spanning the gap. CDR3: CASSLLGAGNEQFF. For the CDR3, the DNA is TGTGCCAGCAGTTTATTGGGGGCGGGCAATGAGCAGTTCTTC.

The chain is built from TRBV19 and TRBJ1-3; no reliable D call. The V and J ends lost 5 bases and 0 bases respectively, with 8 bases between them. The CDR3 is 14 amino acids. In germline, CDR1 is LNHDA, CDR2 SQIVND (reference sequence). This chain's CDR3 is CASSGENSGNTIYF. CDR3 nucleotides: TGTGCCAGTAGTGGGGAGAACTCTGGAAACACCATATATTTT.

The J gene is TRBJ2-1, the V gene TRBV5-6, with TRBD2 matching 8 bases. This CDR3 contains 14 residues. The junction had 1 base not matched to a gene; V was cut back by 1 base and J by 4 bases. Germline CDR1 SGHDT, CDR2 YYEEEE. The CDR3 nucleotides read TGTGCCAGCAGCTTGACTAGCGGATACAATGAGCAGTTCTTC. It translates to CASSLTSGYNEQFF.

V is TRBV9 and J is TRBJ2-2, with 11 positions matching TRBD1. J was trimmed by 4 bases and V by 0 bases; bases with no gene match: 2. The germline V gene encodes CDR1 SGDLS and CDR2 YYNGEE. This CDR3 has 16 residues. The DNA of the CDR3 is TGTGCCAGCAGCGTAGCGGACAGGGGGCCCACCGGGGAGCTGTTTTTT. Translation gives CASSVADRGPTGELFF. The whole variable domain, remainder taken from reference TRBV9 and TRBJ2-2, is DSGVTQTPKHLITATGQRVTLRCSPRSGDLSVYWYQQSLDQGLQFLIQYYNGEERAKGNILERFSAQQFPDLHSELNLSSLELGDSALYFCASSVADRGPTGELFFGEGSRLTVL.

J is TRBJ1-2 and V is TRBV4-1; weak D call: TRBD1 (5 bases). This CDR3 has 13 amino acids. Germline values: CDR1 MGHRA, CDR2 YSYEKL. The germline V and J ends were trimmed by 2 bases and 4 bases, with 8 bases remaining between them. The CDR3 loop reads CASSQQGFYGYTF. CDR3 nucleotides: TGCGCCAGCAGCCAACAGGGATTCTATGGCTACACCTTC.